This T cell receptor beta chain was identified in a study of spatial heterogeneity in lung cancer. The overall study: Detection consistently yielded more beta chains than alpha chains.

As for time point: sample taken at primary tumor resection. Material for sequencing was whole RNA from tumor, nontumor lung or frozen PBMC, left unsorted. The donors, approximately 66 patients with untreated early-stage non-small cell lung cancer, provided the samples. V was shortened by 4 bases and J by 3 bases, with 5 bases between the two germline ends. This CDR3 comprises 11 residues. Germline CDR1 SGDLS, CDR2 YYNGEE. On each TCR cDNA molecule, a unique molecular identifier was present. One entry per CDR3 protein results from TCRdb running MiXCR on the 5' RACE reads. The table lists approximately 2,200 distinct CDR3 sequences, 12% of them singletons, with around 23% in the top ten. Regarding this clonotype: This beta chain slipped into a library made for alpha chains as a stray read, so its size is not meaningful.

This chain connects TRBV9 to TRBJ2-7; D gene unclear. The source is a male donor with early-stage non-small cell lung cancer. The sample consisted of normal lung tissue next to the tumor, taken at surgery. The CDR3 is CASSPGYEQYF. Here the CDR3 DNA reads TGTGCCAGCAGCCCAGGCTACGAGCAGTACTTC.